The rows below give T cell receptor beta chains drawn from one sample of a study of cytomegalovirus exposure and HLA in healthy donors. Sequencing was performed with immunoSEQ multiplex PCR; in TCRdb, only in-frame clones are kept and a portion is missing. The profile covers roughly 280,000 clones, with 86% appearing a single time and more than 0.8% taken by the ten largest. The sequenced material came from PBMCs. The receptor source for this set is a young woman in good health and CMV-seronegative. CDR3s include the opening cysteine and the closing phenylalanine or tryptophan. D genes are given only for firm matches. Not every row has a clone size; where given, it reads once, few, many or a size class.

>.|TRBV7-8|TRBJ1-6|TRBD1
CASSSAGGQQNSPLHF
TGTGCCAGCAGCTCGGCCGGGGGACAGCAGAATTCACCCCTCCACTTT
>few|TRBV12-5|TRBJ1-2|TRBD1
CASGFGTADYGYTF
TGTGCTAGTGGTTTCGGGACAGCCGACTATGGCTACACCTTC
>.|TRBV2|TRBJ1-4|.
CASQWYATNEKLFF
TGTGCCTCCCAGTGGTATGCAACTAATGAAAAACTGTTTTTT
>.|TRBV13|TRBJ1-2|.
CASSPMGASGHGYTF
TGTGCCAGCAGCCCAATGGGCGCCTCAGGGCATGGCTACACCTTC
>.|TRBV25-1|TRBJ2-3|.
CASSRDTYTDTQYF
TGTGCCAGCAGCCGGGACACCTACACAGATACGCAGTATTTT
>once|TRBV29-1|TRBJ2-7|.
CSAFEPGSYEQYF
TGCAGCGCCTTTGAACCAGGATCCTACGAGCAGTACTTC
>.|TRBV6-5|TRBJ1-1|TRBD1
CASSYSSRTGATEAFF
TGTGCCAGCAGTTACTCCTCCAGGACAGGGGCCACTGAAGCTTTCTTT
>.|TRBV7-9|TRBJ2-2|.
CASSLVRTGELFF
TGTGCCAGCAGCTTAGTCCGCACCGGGGAGCTGTTTTTT
>few|TRBV6-5|TRBJ2-7|.
CASFFALDSSYEQYF
TGTGCCAGCTTTTTCGCCCTGGACAGTTCCTACGAGCAGTACTTC
>.|TRBV9|TRBJ1-2|TRBD1
CASRGRAHTGQGPGGYTF
TGTGCCAGCAGGGGCCGGGCCCATACGGGACAGGGTCCGGGAGGCTACACCTTC
>.|TRBV18|TRBJ2-4|.
CASSPPVDIQYF
TGTGCCAGCTCACCACCGGTAGACATTCAGTACTTC
>.|TRBV5-1|TRBJ1-1|.
CASSSRDTDPEAFF
TGCGCCAGCAGCTCCCGGGACACTGATCCTGAAGCTTTCTTT
>.|TRBV2|TRBJ1-1|.
CASSPYGGQRGTEAFF
TGTGCCAGCAGCCCATACGGGGGGCAAAGGGGCACTGAAGCTTTCTTT
>few|TRBV11-2|TRBJ1-6|.
CASSLDGGNSPLHF
TGTGCCAGCAGCTTAGATGGGGGCAATTCACCCCTCCACTTT
>.|TRBV11-3|TRBJ2-3|TRBD2
CASSPSFGRDTDTQYF
TGTGCCAGCAGCCCCAGTTTCGGGAGGGACACAGATACGCAGTATTTT
>.|TRBV5-6|TRBJ1-2|.
CASSLVPAGNYGYTF
TGTGCCAGCAGCTTGGTACCCGCGGGCAACTATGGCTACACCTTC
>.|TRBV4-1|TRBJ2-7|.
CASSQEGAFRRYEQYF
TGCGCCAGCAGCCAAGAGGGAGCTTTTCGCCGTTACGAGCAGTACTTC
>few|TRBV28|TRBJ2-3|TRBD1
CASSFRDRGRDTQYF
TGTGCCAGCAGTTTTCGGGACAGGGGGCGGGATACGCAGTATTTT
>.|TRBV15|TRBJ2-2|TRBD2
CATSRDWDYRNTGELFF
TGTGCCACCAGCAGAGATTGGGACTACAGAAACACCGGGGAGCTGTTTTTT
>.|TRBV7-6|TRBJ1-1|TRBD1
CASSSRQGTTEAFF
TGTGCCAGCAGCTCGAGACAGGGGACCACTGAAGCTTTCTTT
>.|TRBV19|TRBJ1-1|TRBD1
CASLRGEVGTEAFF
TGTGCCAGTCTCAGGGGGGAGGTGGGCACTGAAGCTTTCTTT
>.|TRBV11-3|TRBJ2-1|TRBD2
CASSLSGRINNEQFF
TGTGCCAGCAGCTTGAGCGGGAGGATTAACAATGAGCAGTTCTTC
>.|TRBV25-1|TRBJ1-4|.
CASRDLNGDEKLFF
TGTGCCAGCAGAGATCTAAACGGGGATGAAAAACTGTTTTTT
>.|TRBV27|TRBJ2-7|TRBD1
CASSSPGQGRDEQYF
TGTGCCAGCAGTTCCCCCGGACAGGGAAGGGACGAGCAGTACTTC
>.|TRBV6-6|TRBJ1-1|.
CASSYGEDTEAFF
TGTGCCAGCAGTTACGGGGAGGACACTGAAGCTTTCTTT
>few|TRBV29-1|TRBJ2-7|.
CSVGVRAFGEQYF
TGCAGCGTTGGGGTGAGGGCCTTCGGGGAGCAGTACTTC
>few|TRBV6-5|TRBJ2-7|.
CASSYGGEQYF
TGTGCCAGCAGTTACGGCGGTGAGCAGTACTTC
>few|TRBV5-1|TRBJ2-2|.
CASRPGNDGELFF
TGCGCCAGCAGACCGGGTAACGACGGGGAGCTGTTTTTT
>.|TRBV2|TRBJ1-4|.
CASRALGATNEKLFF
TGTGCCAGCAGGGCCCTAGGGGCTACTAATGAAAAACTGTTTTTT
>.|TRBV28|TRBJ1-2|.
CASSSADYGYTF
TGTGCCAGCAGTTCGGCGGATTATGGCTACACCTTC
>.|TRBV21-1|TRBJ1-6|.
CASSVPGQYSYNSPLHF
TGTGCCAGCAGCGTCCCGGGACAGTATTCCTATAATTCACCCCTCCACTTT
>.|TRBV18|TRBJ2-2|.
CASSPPKLLGAGELFF
TGTGCCAGCTCACCACCTAAGCTGCTAGGGGCCGGGGAGCTGTTTTTT